Here is one TCR beta chain with its context. CDR3 length equals 14 residues. The V and J ends lost 5 bases and 6 bases respectively, with 14 bases between them. In germline, CDR1 is SEHNR, CDR2 FQNEAQ (reference sequence). The method was immunoSEQ multiplex PCR; TCRdb's version includes in-frame clones alone and lacks a portion of them. Counted here are about 440,000 clones, 90% occurring once; the ten biggest clones make up about 0.6%. This entry is derived from a study of blood T cell repertoires in COVID-19. Study details: Researchers got acute and convalescent COVID-19 samples from the United States, Italy and Spain.

The receptor's source is a man between 18 and 35 years old who had recovered from COVID-19. Source material: PBMCs or T cells enriched from blood (not recorded which). The V call is TRBV7-9, the J call TRBJ1-5; D unclear. In nucleotides, the CDR3 is TGTGCCAGCAGCGCTCCGGGTTTCGGTCAGCCCCAGCATTTT. Protein: CASSAPGFGQPQHF.